This TCR beta chain was sequenced in a study of human T cells and chemical hapten exposure. The overall study: Each week of the roughly 24-week study, patients had diphenylcyclopropenone applied to the scalp.

The time point: patch test 2, 6 weeks after DPC sensitization. Treatment: therapeutic diphenylcyclopropenone sensitization with weekly scalp DPC. Each donor was an alopecia patient between 18 and 70 years of age who qualified for DPC. This clonotype has only a few counts. Germline V CDR1 and CDR2: ENHRY, SYGVKD. Trimming removed 2 bases at V and 3 bases at J, with 10 bases between. CDR3 size: 14 residues. TCRdb recomputed calls from the RACE reads with MiXCR, one row per CDR3 protein. The sample lists 330,000 or so distinct CDR3 sequences, nearly 6.5% occurring once. This TCR derives from a woman between 18 and 29 years old with alopecia areata. Some clones in this sample may be carry-over from other donors' samples. The chain employs TRBV10-3 and TRBJ2-5; no firm D call. This specimen consisted of whole blood, obtained in connection with sensitization to the hapten diphenylcyclopropenone (DPC). The CDR3 protein is CAISELPGKETQYF. The CDR3 DNA follows: TGTGCCATCAGTGAGCTGCCGGGCAAAGAGACCCAGTACTTC.